One sample yielded the 4 T cell receptor beta chains listed below, sequenced in a study of blood T cell repertoires in COVID-19. Assay: immunoSEQ multiplex PCR; the TCRdb copy retains only in-frame clones and omits some. Of roughly 100,000 clones in the sample, more than 75% were seen once. The sample comprised peripheral blood. The receptors come from a man aged 45-65 years with acute or convalescent COVID-19.

This clone was observed a single time. The rearrangement joins TRBV9 to TRBJ1-1, with D perhaps TRBD1 (5 bases). CDR1 is SGDLS and CDR2 is YYNGEE in the germline V gene. The CDR3 is 15 amino acids. V shed 3 bases and J shed 3 bases, with 15 bases lying between them. Here the CDR3 reads CASSARPGGDTEAFF. Written as DNA, the CDR3 is TGTGCCAGCAGCGCCCGCCCTGGGGGGGACACTGAAGCTTTCTTT.

Only one count was recorded for this clone. The chain employs TRBV11-3 and TRBJ2-3; D not certain. The CDR3 totals 14 residues. The V end was cut by 3 bases, the J end by 0 bases, with 7 bases between. Germline CDR1 reads SGHNT; CDR2 reads YENEEA. The CDR3 region is CASSLGPSTDTQYF. For the CDR3, the DNA is TGTGCCAGCAGCTTGGGCCCTAGCACAGATACGCAGTATTTT. The entire variable domain, with the rest obtained from reference TRBV11-3 and TRBJ2-3, is as follows: EAGVVQSPRYKIIEKKQPVAFWCNPISGHNTLYWYLQNLGQGPELLIRYENEEAVDDSQLPKDRFSAERLKGVDSTLKIQPAELGDSAVYLCASSLGPSTDTQYFGPGTRLTVL.

The genes are TRBV5-1 and TRBJ2-7; 10 bases match TRBD2. The V gene's germline CDR1 is SGHRS and CDR2 YFSETQ. J was trimmed by 3 bases and V by 3 bases; bases with no gene match: 6. The CDR3 runs 15 residues. The CDR3 here is CASSSSSGRGYEQYF. In DNA form, the CDR3 reads TGCGCCAGCAGCTCATCTAGCGGGAGAGGCTACGAGCAGTACTTC.

The gene calls are TRBV27 and TRBJ2-7, with 7 bases aligning to TRBD1. The CDR3 contains 15 residues. CDR1 is MNHEY and CDR2 is SMNVEV in the germline V gene (reference sequence). V dropped 5 bases and J dropped 2; count of bases not matched to a gene: 9. The CDR3 region is CASSGDSLGPYEQYF. The CDR3, as DNA: TGTGCCAGCAGTGGGGACAGCCTAGGGCCCTACGAGCAGTACTTC.